This TCR beta chain is from a study of Tregs in tolerant kidney transplant recipients. Findings and limits, study-wide: No direct test of biological reproducibility was done here.

The CDR3 loop spans 15 amino acids. V dropped 5 bases and J dropped 3; count of bases not matched to a gene: 7. The germline V gene encodes CDR1 SGHNT and CDR2 YENEEA. About this clone: Its antigen is not identified.

CD4+CD25+CD127- Tregs, CD4+CD25- non-Tregs, CD4 and CD8 cells were sorted. Produced via immunoSEQ multiplex PCR; TCRdb's table is partial and in-frame only. The sample includes 92,000 or so clones, 85% to 95% seen only once; the top ten take 4.5% to 5%. The origin of this receptor is a human donor in good health. The sequenced material came from CD8+ T cells from blood. The V gene is TRBV11-3, the J gene TRBJ2-1; 7 positions agree with TRBD1. The CDR3 sequence is CASSAHRGNYNEQFF. Here the CDR3 DNA reads TGTGCCAGCAGCGCCCACAGGGGAAACTACAATGAGCAGTTCTTC.